A single sample gave rise to the 30 T cell receptor beta chains below, sequenced in a study of blood T cell repertoires in COVID-19. Sequencing was performed with immunoSEQ multiplex PCR; in TCRdb, only in-frame clones are kept and a portion is missing. The data show around 330,000 clones, with over 75% seen just once and 4% held by the top ten. The material sequenced was peripheral blood. The receptors stem from a woman between 50 and 59 years old with active or convalescent COVID-19.

V gene TRBV5-1 combines with J gene TRBJ1-2; a possible D gene is TRBD1 (6 bases). The germline V gene encodes CDR1 SGHRS and CDR2 YFSETQ. The CDR3 runs 13 residues. Trimming shortened V by 1 base and J by 3 bases, and 7 bases separated the two germline ends. CDR3 in DNA: TGCGCCAGCAGCTTGAACAGGGACTATGGCTACACCTTC. Protein sequence: CASSLNRDYGYTF.

The chain is built from TRBV6-1 and TRBJ1-1; D is undetermined. Germline V gene data show CDR1 as MNHNS and CDR2 as SASEGT. The CDR3 length is 13 residues. The V end was cut by 1 base, the J end by 4 bases, with 7 bases between. CDR3 sequence (DNA): TGTGCCAGCAGTGAAGGGGAGGTCACTGAAGCTTTCTTT. Its protein is CASSEGEVTEAFF.

The chain has TRBV28 and TRBJ1-2; D perhaps matches TRBD1 (6 bases). This CDR3 has 19 residues. V was shortened by 7 bases and J by 1 base, with 28 bases between the two germline ends. In germline, CDR1 is MDHEN, CDR2 SYDVKM. The CDR3 here is CASNWGGQGSSRYNYGYTF. The CDR3 region has the DNA TGTGCCAGCAACTGGGGGGGGCAGGGTAGTTCTAGGTATAACTATGGCTACACCTTC.

This rearrangement joins TRBV14 to TRBJ2-1; no clear D. CDR3 length equals 17 residues. Trimming removed 1 base from V and 5 bases from J, with 18 bases in between. CDR1 is SGHDN, CDR2 FVKESK, per germline. Here the CDR3 reads CASSQVSSFPVHNEQFF. The CDR3 DNA follows: TGTGCCAGCAGCCAAGTCTCCAGTTTTCCCGTTCACAATGAGCAGTTCTTC.

This clone was observed a handful of times. The chain recombines TRBV29-1 with TRBJ2-3; D call uncertain. The ends were cut back, 7 bases at V and 4 bases at J, with 6 bases in the middle. The V gene's germline CDR1 is SQVTM and CDR2 ANQGSEA. The CDR3 totals 10 residues. CDR3 sequence (DNA): TGCAGCGCCGGTCCAGATACGCAGTATTTT. This codes for CSAGPDTQYF.

This clone was seen more than once but under ten times. V and J are TRBV19 and TRBJ2-7, with 9 bases that match TRBD1. Germline V gene sequence: CDR1 LNHDA, CDR2 SQIVND (reference sequence). With V trimmed by 3 bases and J by 5 bases, 8 bases remained unmatched. The CDR3 is made up of 15 amino acids. This chain's CDR3 is CASSIVGTGKNEQYF. CDR3 nucleotides: TGTGCCAGTAGTATTGTCGGGACAGGGAAAAACGAGCAGTACTTC.

V usage is TRBV2 and J usage is TRBJ2-3; 10 bases fit TRBD2. CDR3 size: 15 residues. Germline CDR1 reads SNHLY; CDR2 reads FYNNEI. J lost 3 bases, V lost 6 bases, and 6 bases had no gene match. CDR3 sequence (DNA): TGTGCCAGCAGCCCTAGCGGGAGCAAAACAGATACGCAGTATTTT. Translation gives CASSPSGSKTDTQYF.

The V call is TRBV4-1, the J call TRBJ1-6, with 8 bases lining up with TRBD1. The CDR3 contains 15 residues. V lost 5 bases, J lost 5 bases, and 5 bases stayed unmatched. The germline V gene has CDR1 MGHRA and CDR2 YSYEKL. The CDR3 DNA sequence: TGCGCCAGCAGCGCAAGGGGACAGGATAATTCACCCCTCCACTTT. Its translation: CASSARGQDNSPLHF.

The genes are TRBV7-3 and TRBJ2-3; maybe TRBD1 (5 bases). CDR1 is SGHTA, CDR2 FQGTGA, per germline. V was trimmed by 5 bases and J by 6 bases, leaving 12 bases between them. This CDR3 region has 13 residues. CDR3 loop: CASSRIPGDTQYF. The CDR3 DNA reads as TGTGCCAGCAGCCGTATTCCAGGGGATACGCAGTATTTT.

The chain carries TRBV19 and TRBJ1-3; D not resolved. This CDR3 comprises 14 residues. Germline CDR1 is LNHDA and CDR2 is SQIVND (reference sequence). V shed 1 base and J shed 6 bases, with 10 bases lying between them. The CDR3 DNA is TGTGCCAGTAGTATAGGAGCGGGAGCAAACACCATATATTTT. Encoded protein: CASSIGAGANTIYF.

This chain connects TRBV7-8 to TRBJ2-7, with a tentative D call TRBD2 (6 bases). Trimming removed 4 bases from V and 5 bases from J, with 12 bases in between. Germline values: CDR1 SGHVS, CDR2 FQNEAQ. The CDR3 contains 13 residues. The CDR3 region has the DNA TGTGCCAGCAGCTCCCCCAGGAGGGACGAGCAGTACTTC. Protein: CASSSPRRDEQYF. Combining the CDR3 with reference TRBV7-8 and TRBJ2-7 gives the whole variable domain GAGVSQSPRYKVAKRGQDVALRCDPISGHVSLFWYQQALGQGPEFLTYFQNEAQLDKSGLPSDRFFAERPEGSVSTLKIQRTQQEDSAVYLCASSSPRRDEQYFGPGTRLTVT.

V and J are TRBV5-1 and TRBJ1-3; TRBD1 matches at 7 bases. Per germline, CDR1 SGHRS and CDR2 YFSETQ. With 5 bases clipped from V and 2 bases from J, the junction kept 16 bases outside the gene matches. The CDR3 covers 18 residues. This CDR3 is CASRYGTSGGSTGNTIYF. CDR3 coding DNA: TGCGCCAGCAGATACGGGACCTCAGGGGGTTCTACTGGAAACACCATATATTTT.

This rearrangement joins TRBV19 to TRBJ1-1; 9 positions match TRBD1. V dropped 4 bases and J dropped 5; count of bases not matched to a gene: 8. The germline V gene encodes CDR1 LNHDA and CDR2 SQIVND (reference sequence). The CDR3 is 15 residues long. This chain's CDR3 is CASSTGDRALTEAFF. CDR3 sequence (DNA): TGTGCCAGTAGTACAGGGGACAGGGCGTTGACTGAAGCTTTCTTT.

The chain carries TRBV28 and TRBJ1-5, with 7 bases lining up with TRBD1. Germline V gives CDR1 MDHEN, CDR2 SYDVKM. V trimming: 6 bases; J trimming: 2 bases; junction bases outside the gene matches: 10. The length of the CDR3 is 16 residues. The CDR3: CASSQLQGMGNQPQHF. CDR3 sequence (DNA): TGTGCCAGCAGCCAGTTACAGGGGATGGGCAATCAGCCCCAGCATTTT. The whole variable domain, filled in from reference TRBV28 and TRBJ1-5, reads DVKVTQSSRYLVKRTGEKVFLECVQDMDHENMFWYRQDPGLGLRLIYFSYDVKMKEKGDIPEGYSVSREKKERFSLILESASTNQTSMYLCASSQLQGMGNQPQHFGDGTRLSIL.

Of note for this clone: This CDR3 is also generated by other DNA sequences in the sample. The chain employs TRBV6-5 and TRBJ1-2, with no clear D. The CDR3 length is 12 residues. The V gene's germline CDR1 is MNHEY and CDR2 SVGAGI. Trimming stripped 6 bases from V and 3 bases from J, with 8 bases between. The CDR3 loop is CASSRGDYGYTF. The CDR3 coding sequence is TGTGCCAGCAGCCGAGGAGACTATGGCTACACCTTC.

V and J are TRBV19 and TRBJ1-2; D ambiguous. The CDR3 is 15 residues long. Germline CDR1 LNHDA, CDR2 SQIVND (reference sequence). Trimming cost V 3 bases and J 0 bases, with 11 bases left between them. DNA for the CDR3: TGTGCCAGTAGTATTGCGGCAAGTACTAACTATGGCTACACCTTC. Encoded protein: CASSIAASTNYGYTF.

The genes are TRBV28 and TRBJ2-3, with 9 bases aligning to TRBD1. The CDR3 spans 15 residues. Germline V gene data show CDR1 as MDHEN and CDR2 as SYDVKM. With 6 bases clipped from V and 2 bases from J, the junction kept 6 bases outside the gene matches. The CDR3 coding sequence is TGTGCCAGCAGGCGGGGGACAGGGACCACAGATACGCAGTATTTT. Protein: CASRRGTGTTDTQYF.

This chain links TRBV27 with TRBJ1-1; unclear D gene. The CDR3 has 14 residues. Trimming cost V 2 bases and J 0 bases, with 7 bases left between them. Looked up from germline, CDR1 is MNHEY and CDR2 is SMNVEV (reference sequence). CDR3 DNA sequence: TGTGCCAGCAGTTTAACTGCCATGAACACTGAAGCTTTCTTT. This codes for CASSLTAMNTEAFF.

The chain is built from TRBV2 and TRBJ2-7; D gene ambiguous. The ends were cut back, 7 bases at V and 4 bases at J, with 8 bases in the middle. The CDR3 totals 11 residues. Germline lookup yields CDR1 SNHLY and CDR2 FYNNEI. The CDR3 DNA reads as TGTGCCAGCATACTGATTTACGAGCAGTACTTC. Amino acids: CASILIYEQYF. The variable domain in full, with the rest retrieved from reference TRBV2 and TRBJ2-7, is EPEVTQTPSHQVTQMGQEVILRCVPISNHLYFYWYRQILGQKVEFLVSFYNNEISEKSEIFDDQFSVERPDGSNFTLKIRSTKLEDSAMYFCASILIYEQYFGPGTRLTVT.

Only a few counts were recorded for this clone. V is TRBV6-1 and J is TRBJ1-5, with 9 bases lining up with TRBD1. This CDR3 contains 15 residues. Trimming removed 1 base from V and 7 bases from J; junction bases left unmatched: 5. Germline V gene lookup returns CDR1 MNHNS and CDR2 SASEGT. Written as DNA, the CDR3 is TGTGCCAGCAGTGAAGTGGGACAGGGATGGCAGCCCCAGCATTTT. It is translated as CASSEVGQGWQPQHF.

The rearrangement links TRBV4-3 to TRBJ1-5, with a weak D call TRBD1 (6 bases). The germline CDR1 and CDR2 sequences are LGHNA and YSLEER. The V gene lost 0 bases and the J gene lost 5 bases, with 11 bases spanning the gap. This CDR3 contains 15 residues. DNA for the CDR3: TGCGCCAGCAGCCAAGATAGGGGGGGGTATCAGCCCCAGCATTTT. As protein: CASSQDRGGYQPQHF.

V is TRBV7-7 and J is TRBJ1-2, with TRBD1 identical over 8 bases. CDR3 length: 16 residues. CDR1 is SSHAT and CDR2 is FNYEAQ in the germline V gene (reference sequence). CDR3 in DNA: TGTGCTAGCGAAAGGGACAGGTTAGAGGCGAGCTATGGCTACACCTTC. Protein sequence: CASERDRLEASYGYTF.

The chain links TRBV6-2 or TRBV6-3 to TRBJ2-5; 10 bases match TRBD1. The CDR3 totals 15 residues. V trimming: 2 bases; J trimming: 6 bases; junction bases outside the gene matches: 6. Germline V CDR1 and CDR2: MNHEY, SVGEGT. Here the CDR3 DNA reads TGTGCCAGCAGTTACGGGACAGGGGTAACAAAGACCCAGTACTTC. Its translation is CASSYGTGVTKTQYF.

The chain is built from TRBV30 and TRBJ1-4; possibly TRBD1 for D (6 bases). Germline V lookup: CDR1 GTSNPN, CDR2 SVGIG (reference sequence). The CDR3 extends over 14 amino acids. With 0 bases removed from V and 7 bases from J, the gap between germline ends came to 12 bases. DNA for the CDR3: TGTGCCTGGAGTGTACCGGGGGGCCCTGAAAAACTGTTTTTT. The encoded protein is CAWSVPGGPEKLFF.

The CDR3 reads CASSPQGYNSPLHF. The DNA for the CDR3 is TGTGCCAGCAGCCCTCAGGGCTATAATTCACCCCTCCACTTT. The chain recombines TRBV9 with TRBJ1-6; a weak D match, TRBD1 (5 bases). The CDR3 has 14 residues. Trimming left V 4 bases short and J 3 bases short, with 8 bases between. Germline V lookup: CDR1 SGDLS, CDR2 YYNGEE.

The CDR3, as DNA: TGTGCCAGCGAGGCGGGGGGAAGCACAGATACGCAGTATTTT. It translates to CASEAGGSTDTQYF. The genes are TRBV7-9 and TRBJ2-3; 8 nucleotides agree with TRBD2. The CDR3 has 14 residues. Germline loops: CDR1 SEHNR, CDR2 FQNEAQ (reference sequence). The V and J ends lost 8 bases and 0 bases, in that order; junction bases with no gene match: 4. Combining the CDR3 with reference TRBV7-9 and TRBJ2-3 gives the whole variable domain DTGVSQNPRHKITKRGQNVTFRCDPISEHNRLYWYRQTLGQGPEFLTYFQNEAQLEKSRLLSDRFSAERPKGSFSTLEIQRTEQGDSAMYLCASEAGGSTDTQYFGPGTRLTVL.

The chain has TRBV28 and TRBJ2-5; D unresolved. The CDR3 covers 18 residues. The ends were cut back, 3 bases at V and 2 bases at J, with 22 bases in the middle. Germline V CDR1 and CDR2: MDHEN, SYDVKM. The CDR3 is CASSLHLRKRKKQETQYF. The DNA for the CDR3 is TGTGCCAGCAGTTTGCACTTGCGGAAAAGAAAGAAACAAGAGACCCAGTACTTC.

This clone was picked up a small number of times. This chain joins TRBV6-5 and TRBJ2-7; perhaps TRBD2 as D (6 bases). CDR3 size: 14 residues. Germline CDR1 MNHEY, CDR2 SVGAGI. Trimming removed 4 bases at V and 1 base at J, with 11 bases between. This CDR3 is CASSLAEESYEQYF. In DNA, the CDR3 is TGTGCCAGCAGTTTAGCGGAGGAATCCTACGAGCAGTACTTC.

As regards this clone: The germline gene is not matched at one end of the junction; a read error may be the cause. This chain links TRBV12-3 or TRBV12-4 with TRBJ2-7, with TRBD2 matching over 7 bases. The CDR3 is 12 residues long. CDR3 residues: CASSGGFGRLHF. The CDR3 DNA is TGTGCCAGCAGTGGTGGGTTCGGGAGGTTGCACTTC.

This clone was found once. V is TRBV30 and J is TRBJ1-1; weak D call: TRBD1 (5 bases). This CDR3 has 15 amino acids. V lost 2 bases to trimming and J lost 1 base, with 14 bases between them. CDR1 GTSNPN and CDR2 SVGIG come from the germline V gene (reference sequence). CDR3 nucleotides: TGTGCCTGGAGTCCGACAGCCAAAAAGAACACTGAAGCTTTCTTT. Its translation: CAWSPTAKKNTEAFF. Full variable domain (missing parts from reference TRBV30 and TRBJ1-1): SQTIHQWPATLVQPVGSPLSLECTVEGTSNPNLYWYRQAAGRGLQLLFYSVGIGQISSEVPQNLSASRPQDRQFILSSKKLLLSDSGFYLCAWSPTAKKNTEAFFGQGTRLTVV.